This is a list of T cell receptor beta chains from one sample in a study of human T cells and chemical hapten exposure. In TCRdb, the RACE reads were re-called with MiXCR into one record per CDR3 protein. Among about 260,000 distinct CDR3 sequences listed, about 8.1% were seen once. The sequencing used whole blood, collected in connection with sensitization to the hapten diphenylcyclopropenone (DPC). Source of these receptors: a woman in her thirties or forties with alopecia areata. Some clones in this sample may be carry-over from other donors' samples. Each CDR3 is given with its conserved first and last residue. The D gene is left open where the match is weak. Clone size is shown for a subset of rows, as once, few, many or a class of expanded clone.

J gene | D gene | V gene | clone size | CDR3 DNA | CDR3 protein
TRBJ1-2 | TRBD1 | TRBV7-2 | NA | TGTGCCAGCAGCATAGGACAGGGGGCCTATTATGGCTACACCTTC | CASSIGQGAYYGYTF
TRBJ2-7 | NA | TRBV5-1 | few | TGCGCCAGCAGCTTGGTCCCGCAGAGCTCCTACGAGCAGTACTTC | CASSLVPQSSYEQYF
TRBJ1-5 | NA | TRBV6-5 | NA | TGTGCCAGCAGCCCCTTATCGGGTAATCAGCCCCAGCATTTT | CASSPLSGNQPQHF
TRBJ1-5 | NA | TRBV28 | many | TGTGCCAGCAGGACCCCAGGTAGCAATCAGCCCCAGCATTTT | CASRTPGSNQPQHF
TRBJ2-1 | NA | TRBV7-9 | many | TGTGCCAGCAGCTTCATAGATCATGAGCAGTTCTTC | CASSFIDHEQFF
TRBJ1-1 | NA | TRBV18 | few | TGTGCCAGCTCACCACCGATGGGGAACACTGAAGCTTTCTTT | CASSPPMGNTEAFF
TRBJ2-5 | NA | TRBV6-2/TRBV6-3 | NA | TGTGCCAGCAGTTATGGAGGACGAGAGACCCAGTACTTC | CASSYGGRETQYF
TRBJ2-5 | NA | TRBV12-3/TRBV12-4 | many | TGTGCCAGCAGTTTATTTGAGGGGCAAGAGACCCAGTACTTC | CASSLFEGQETQYF
TRBJ2-5 | NA | TRBV28 | few | TGTGCCAGCAGGCCGACGGAACTCCAAGAGACCCAGTACTTC | CASRPTELQETQYF
TRBJ2-3 | NA | TRBV4-2 | few | TGTGCCAGCAGCATTAGCGAGAGCACAGATACGCAGTATTTT | CASSISESTDTQYF
TRBJ2-2 | NA | TRBV5-6 | NA | TGTGCCAGCAGCTTTTTGGGTCGAGGAAGAGGAACCGGGGAGCTGTTTTTT | CASSFLGRGRGTGELFF
TRBJ2-3 | TRBD2 | TRBV15 | NA | TGTGCCACCAGCCCCAGACTAGCGGGAGGGCCGGATACGCAGTGTTTT | CATSPRLAGGPDTQCF
TRBJ2-1 | NA | TRBV24-1 | NA | TGTGCCACAGGGACTGCCTACAATGAGCAGTTCTTC | CATGTAYNEQFF
TRBJ1-4 | TRBD1 | TRBV5-1 | NA | TGCGCCAGCGGACGGGACAGGGGGGCAACTAATGAAAAACTGTTTTTT | CASGRDRGATNEKLFF
TRBJ2-6 | TRBD1 | TRBV6-6 | few | TGTGCCAGCCACGCCTATGCACAGGGGCCGAACTCTGGGGCCAACGTCCTGACTTTC | CASHAYAQGPNSGANVLTF
TRBJ2-1 | TRBD2 | TRBV12-5 | NA | TGTGCTAGTGGTTTAGCGGGAGGCCACGACAATGAGCAGTTCTTC | CASGLAGGHDNEQFF
TRBJ2-7 | NA | TRBV12-3/TRBV12-4 | few | TGTGCCAGCAGCCTCGGGACCTACTACGAGCAGTACTTC | CASSLGTYYEQYF
TRBJ1-1 | NA | TRBV6-2/TRBV6-3 | many | TGTGCCAGCAGTAAAGGGACGGGTTGGAGCACTGAAGCTTTCTTT | CASSKGTGWSTEAFF
TRBJ2-7 | TRBD1 | TRBV28 | NA | TGTGCCAGCAGTCCTCGCGGACAGGGGAGAACCTACGAGCAGTACTTC | CASSPRGQGRTYEQYF
TRBJ2-5 | NA | TRBV7-2 | NA | TGTGCCAGCAGCTTACAGTCAGGGCCCGGGGAGACCCAGTACTTC | CASSLQSGPGETQYF
TRBJ1-1 | TRBD1 | TRBV6-2/TRBV6-3 | NA | TGTGCCAGCACCTACACCTTGGACAGGTTGAACACTGAAGCTTTCTTT | CASTYTLDRLNTEAFF
TRBJ2-7 | NA | TRBV12-3/TRBV12-4 | NA | TGTGCCAGCAGCTCTTACGGGTACGAGCAGTACTTC | CASSSYGYEQYF
TRBJ2-3 | TRBD2 | TRBV7-2 | many | TGTGCCAGCAGCCTGCAGGGACTAGCGGGCACAGATACGCAGTATTTT | CASSLQGLAGTDTQYF
TRBJ2-3 | TRBD1 | TRBV7-3 | few | TGTGCCAGCAGCATCCTAGCGGGGACAGGGGGCGAGACAGATACGCAGTATTTT | CASSILAGTGGETDTQYF
TRBJ2-2 | NA | TRBV7-7 | few | TGTGCTAGCAGCTTTAGCGGTCAGGTGAACACCGGGGAGCTGTTTTTT | CASSFSGQVNTGELFF
TRBJ2-5 | TRBD2 | TRBV12-3/TRBV12-4 | few | TGTGCCAGCACGGGCGGGAGGGCCCTATCAAAGGTCGAGACCCAGTACTTC | CASTGGRALSKVETQYF
TRBJ1-4 | NA | TRBV9 | few | TGTGCCAGCAGCGTCGATAATGAAAAACTGTTTTTT | CASSVDNEKLFF
TRBJ2-3 | NA | TRBV10-3 | few | TGTGCCATCAGTGACGGGGGCGGTAGCACAGATACGCAGTATTTT | CAISDGGGSTDTQYF
TRBJ2-5 | TRBD2 | TRBV6-6 | few | TGTGCCAGCAGTCCTTCTTGGACTAGCGGGAGACGGGGTTTGGAGACCCAGTACTTC | CASSPSWTSGRRGLETQYF
TRBJ2-2 | NA | TRBV2 | many | TGTGCCAGCAGTGTCGGCCCTCCCCCCGGGGAGCTGTTTTTT | CASSVGPPPGELFF
TRBJ2-5 | NA | TRBV12-3/TRBV12-4 | few | TGTGCCAGCAGTTTTCATGGGGAGACCCAGTACTTC | CASSFHGETQYF
TRBJ2-7 | NA | TRBV6-2/TRBV6-3 | many | TGTGCCAGCAGTCGTGACAGGTTGGACTACGAGCAGTACTTC | CASSRDRLDYEQYF
TRBJ2-7 | NA | TRBV6-5 | NA | TGTGCCAGCAGCTCGGTCGGCGTCCCTTCCTACGAGCAGTACTTC | CASSSVGVPSYEQYF
TRBJ2-2 | NA | TRBV5-1 | NA | TGCGCCAGCAGCCAACAGGGTGGTAGCACCGGGGAGCTGTTTTTT | CASSQQGGSTGELFF
TRBJ2-7 | NA | TRBV6-5 | NA | TGTGCCAGCAGATACATAGGTGCCAGAGGGGAGCAGTACTTC | CASRYIGARGEQYF
TRBJ1-4 | NA | TRBV6-5 | NA | TGTGCCAGCAGCTCGAGAACGGGACGGCCTGAAAAACTGTTTTTT | CASSSRTGRPEKLFF
TRBJ2-7 | NA | TRBV4-2 | NA | TGTGCCAGCAGCCAAGGCCCAGGGAGCTCCTACGAGCAGTACTTC | CASSQGPGSSYEQYF
TRBJ2-1 | TRBD2 | TRBV6-5 | NA | TGTGCCAGCAGTACAGCGGGAGAAGGTCACAATGAGCAGTTCTTC | CASSTAGEGHNEQFF
TRBJ2-2 | NA | TRBV6-6 | few | TGTGCCAGCAGCCCCAAAGGGTATAACACCGGGGAGCTGTTTTTT | CASSPKGYNTGELFF
TRBJ2-1 | TRBD2 | TRBV7-3 | NA | TGTGCCAGCAGCCCTAGCGGGAGTATCAGGTCCTACAATGAGCAGTTCTTC | CASSPSGSIRSYNEQFF
TRBJ1-1 | NA | TRBV28 | many | TGTGCCAGCAGCCCGGGACCTCCGACCCCCACTGAAGCTTTCTTT | CASSPGPPTPTEAFF
TRBJ2-7 | TRBD1 | TRBV6-6 | few | TGTGCCAGCAGTTTTGGGACAGGGGGAACCGGGAACTACGAGCAGTACTTC | CASSFGTGGTGNYEQYF
TRBJ2-7 | TRBD2 | TRBV11-1 | NA | TGTGCCAGCAGCCCAACTCGGACTAGCGGGACGGCTGGGCAGTACTTC | CASSPTRTSGTAGQYF
TRBJ2-1 | NA | TRBV24-1 | many | TGTGCCACCAGAAGGTCTGACAATGAGCAGTTCTTC | CATRRSDNEQFF
TRBJ1-6 | TRBD1 | TRBV10-3 | many | TGTGCCACCGCGGGACAGGGTAATTCACCCCTCCACTTT | CATAGQGNSPLHF
TRBJ2-7 | TRBD2 | TRBV27 | few | TGTGCCAGCAGTCCCGGACTAGCGGGACAGCAGTACTTC | CASSPGLAGQQYF
TRBJ2-7 | NA | TRBV29-1 | NA | TGCAGCGTTGGTGTGCAGGGGGGCTCCTACGAGCAGTACTTC | CSVGVQGGSYEQYF
TRBJ2-7 | NA | TRBV12-3/TRBV12-4 | NA | TGTGCCAGCAGTTTAGCCAGGCCCCCCTACGAGCAGTACTTC | CASSLARPPYEQYF
TRBJ1-5 | NA | TRBV28 | NA | TGTGCCAGCAGTCCGCCCCCGGGGGGACACCGGGATAGCAATCAGCCCCAGCATTTT | CASSPPPGGHRDSNQPQHF
TRBJ1-4 | NA | TRBV20-1 | NA | TGCAGTGCTAGAGATCATGGACAGCGTGGAGAAAAACTGTTTTTT | CSARDHGQRGEKLFF
TRBJ2-3 | TRBD2 | TRBV7-9 | many | TGTGCCAGCAGCTCTGGGACTAGCGGATACACAGATACGCAGTATTTT | CASSSGTSGYTDTQYF
TRBJ1-5 | NA | TRBV12-3/TRBV12-4 | many | TGTGCCAGCAGTCCCGCTGCGGGGGGGAGCAATCAGCCCCAGCATTTT | CASSPAAGGSNQPQHF
TRBJ2-7 | NA | TRBV6-2/TRBV6-3 | many | TGTGCCAGCAGTTACTCAGGACGCCCCTGGGAGCAGTACTTC | CASSYSGRPWEQYF
TRBJ2-7 | NA | TRBV4-3 | few | TGCGCCAGCAGCCAAGCGACAGGCGCTAACCTCTACGAGCAGTACTTC | CASSQATGANLYEQYF
TRBJ2-3 | NA | TRBV20-1 | few | TGCAGTGCTAGCGGAGGGCGGAGCACAGATACGCAGTATTTT | CSASGGRSTDTQYF